The 2 T cell receptor beta chains listed next were all sequenced from one sample in a study of tumor-infiltrating lymphocytes in localized non-small cell lung cancer. Sequencing used immunoSEQ multiplex PCR; TCRdb keeps in-frame clones, though not all of them. Among more than 7,000 clones listed, around 68% were seen once. The sample was uninvolved lung tissue not adjacent to the tumor. These receptors were collected from a human donor with non-small cell lung cancer.

CDR3 region: CASSSTSLREQYF. The CDR3 nucleotides are TGTGCCAGCAGCTCAACTAGCTTGCGGGAGCAGTACTTC. The V call is TRBV7-2, the J call TRBJ2-7; D may be TRBD2 (6 bases). V was shortened by 4 bases and J by 7 bases, with 14 bases between the two germline ends. The V gene's germline CDR1 is SGHTA and CDR2 FQGNSA. This CDR3 has 13 residues. The full variable domain, with the rest looked up from reference TRBV7-2 and TRBJ2-7, is GAGVSQSPSNKVTEKGKDVELRCDPISGHTALYWYRQSLGQGLEFLIYFQGNSAPDKSGLPSDRFSAERTGGSVSTLTIQRTQQEDSAVYLCASSSTSLREQYFGPGTRLTVT.

The V and J genes are TRBV5-6 and TRBJ2-4; 7 bases align to TRBD1. The germline V gene encodes CDR1 SGHDT and CDR2 YYEEEE. The CDR3 loop spans 14 amino acids. J gave up 6 bases and V 2 bases, and 5 bases lay outside the gene matches. CDR3 amino acids: CASSLQGLANIQYF. The CDR3 DNA reads TGTGCCAGCAGCTTACAGGGGTTGGCAAACATTCAGTACTTC.